Listed below are T cell receptor beta chains from one sample, sequenced in a study of blood T cell repertoires in COVID-19. Sequenced by immunoSEQ multiplex PCR; TCRdb stores in-frame clones only, minus some. The repertoire holds more than 300,000 clones, with about 93% as singletons. The source material was peripheral blood. Receptors originate from a woman between 18 and 29 years old who had recovered from COVID-19. CDR3s include the opening cysteine and the closing phenylalanine or tryptophan. Each record gives: J gene, clone size, V gene, D gene, CDR3 length, CDR3 DNA, CDR3 protein. D genes are given only for firm matches. Rows give clone size only sometimes, using once, few, many, or a class for an expanded clone.

TRBJ2-1,NA,TRBV24-1,NA,14,TGTGCCACCAGTGATTTGCGGGGTAACGGTGAGCAGTTCTTC,CATSDLRGNGEQFF
TRBJ2-5,NA,TRBV7-2,TRBD2,15,TGTGCCAGCAGCAGACGGACTAGCGGGAGCGAGACCCAGTACTTC,CASSRRTSGSETQYF
TRBJ2-1,NA,TRBV29-1,TRBD1,14,TGCAGCGTATACCGGGACAGAGAGTACAATGAGCAGTTCTTC,CSVYRDREYNEQFF
TRBJ1-2,NA,TRBV19,NA,15,TGTGCCAGTAGTATTAGTGGCACTATCTATGGGGGCTACACCTTC,CASSISGTIYGGYTF
TRBJ2-2,once,TRBV9,TRBD2,17,TGTGCCAGCAGCGCCAGTGCGGGAGAGAGGGGCACCGGGGAGCTGTTTTTT,CASSASAGERGTGELFF
TRBJ1-5,NA,TRBV6-5,TRBD1,15,TGTGCCAGCAGAAGGGGACAGGGGAACAATCAGCCCCAGCATTTT,CASRRGQGNNQPQHF
TRBJ1-1,NA,TRBV9,NA,15,TGTGCCAGCAGCGTAGACATGGGCCCAGGCACTGAAGCTTTCTTT,CASSVDMGPGTEAFF
TRBJ2-1,once,TRBV5-1,NA,14,TGCGCCAGCAGCTTACTACTAGATTCCCATGAGCAGTTCTTC,CASSLLLDSHEQFF
TRBJ1-6,few,TRBV19,TRBD1,15,TGTGCCAGTAGTCCTATGACAGGGGGGTATTCACCCCTCCACTTT,CASSPMTGGYSPLHF
TRBJ2-1,few,TRBV30,NA,14,TGTGCCTCGACTCGGGGGAACATCTACAATGAGCAGTTCTTC,CASTRGNIYNEQFF
TRBJ2-5,NA,TRBV27,TRBD1,15,TGTGCCAGCAGCCATACAGGGGGCGTACAAGAGACCCAGTACTTC,CASSHTGGVQETQYF
TRBJ1-1,NA,TRBV7-2,NA,13,TGTGCCAGCAGCAAAACGTCCGGCACTGAAGCTTTCTTT,CASSKTSGTEAFF
TRBJ1-6,NA,TRBV7-9,NA,13,TGTGCCAGCAGCTTACCTAATAATTCACCCCTCCACTTT,CASSLPNNSPLHF
TRBJ1-5,NA,TRBV27,NA,15,TGTGCCAGCAGTTTATGGTCCGCGAGAAATCAGCCCCAGCATTTT,CASSLWSARNQPQHF
TRBJ2-3,once,TRBV7-2,NA,13,TGTGCCAGCAGCACCCAGGGCATGGATACGCAGTATTTT,CASSTQGMDTQYF
TRBJ1-2,NA,TRBV19,NA,16,TGTGCCAGTAGTCCCCGGGGGGGGGCGTCTAACTATGGCTACACCTTC,CASSPRGGASNYGYTF
TRBJ2-3,NA,TRBV24-1,TRBD2,16,TGTGCCACCAGTGGGGGAAGCGGGAGGGCCACAGATACGCAGTATTTT,CATSGGSGRATDTQYF
TRBJ1-3,NA,TRBV7-9,TRBD1,16,TGTGCCAGCAGCTTCGCCCCAGGACAGGCCCAGAACACCATATATTTT,CASSFAPGQAQNTIYF
TRBJ1-2,NA,TRBV4-3,TRBD1,14,TGCGCCAGCAGCCAGGACAGGGTGGACTATGGCTACACCTTC,CASSQDRVDYGYTF
TRBJ1-1,NA,TRBV19,TRBD1,18,TGTGCCAGTAGCCGATTCCCCGGGACAGAAAGATTGAACACTGAAGCTTTCTTT,CASSRFPGTERLNTEAFF
TRBJ2-4,NA,TRBV5-6,NA,16,TGTGCCAGCAGCTTGCGCAGGGAGGTAGCCAAAAACATTCAGTACTTC,CASSLRREVAKNIQYF
TRBJ1-1,NA,TRBV6-6,TRBD1,15,TGTGCCAGCAGATTAACAGGGGGAATGAACACTGAAGCTTTCTTT,CASRLTGGMNTEAFF
TRBJ2-1,NA,TRBV4-1,NA,15,TGCGCCAGCAGCCAAGTAGGCGGCCTAGGTGATGAGCAGTTCTTC,CASSQVGGLGDEQFF
TRBJ2-1,NA,TRBV19,NA,16,TGTGCCAGTAGTATAGTTCCCGGGAGCAGCTACAATGAGCAGTTCTTC,CASSIVPGSSYNEQFF
TRBJ2-1,NA,TRBV9,TRBD2,15,TGTGCCAGCAGCGGACCTAGCGGATCTCACAATGAGCAGTTCTTC,CASSGPSGSHNEQFF
TRBJ2-6,NA,TRBV19,TRBD1,15,TGTGCCAGTGGGGGGGACAGGGCTGGGGCCAACGTCCTGACTTTC,CASGGDRAGANVLTF
TRBJ2-1,NA,TRBV10-3,NA,15,TGTGCCATCGGTTCTCGCGGGGTCACCTACAATGAGCAGTTCTTC,CAIGSRGVTYNEQFF
TRBJ2-1,few,TRBV6-2/TRBV6-3,TRBD1,14,TGTGCCAGCAGTCCAGACAGGGGTTGGGTCGCGCAGTTCTTC,CASSPDRGWVAQFF
TRBJ2-1,NA,TRBV24-1,TRBD2,15,TGTGCCACCAGTGATTTACTAGCGGCAAACAATGAGCAGTTCTTC,CATSDLLAANNEQFF
TRBJ1-2,few,TRBV5-1,NA,13,TGCGCCAGCAGCTTAAATCGGGACTATGGCTACACCTTC,CASSLNRDYGYTF
TRBJ2-5,NA,TRBV5-1,NA,14,TGCGCCAGCAGCTTACGGGAGCCCCAAGAGACCCAGTACTTC,CASSLREPQETQYF
TRBJ2-1,NA,TRBV12-3/TRBV12-4,NA,11,TGTGCCAGCAGTTTGTCGGATGAGCAGTTCTTC,CASSLSDEQFF
TRBJ2-3,NA,TRBV7-2,NA,18,TGTGCCAGCAGCTTTTTAGGGGGGGCGGTAGCAGTTCCAGGTACGCAGTATTTT,CASSFLGGAVAVPGTQYF
TRBJ1-2,NA,TRBV27,TRBD1,16,TGTGCCAGCAGTCCACACAAAAAGACAGGGGTCTATGGCTACACCTTC,CASSPHKKTGVYGYTF
TRBJ1-4,once,TRBV5-6,NA,15,TGTGCCAGCAGCCAACTAGGGTCGTCTAATGAAAAACTGTTTTTT,CASSQLGSSNEKLFF
TRBJ1-2,NA,TRBV7-9,TRBD1,14,TGTGCCAGCAGCGATACAGGGGTCTCTCGGGGCTACACCTTC,CASSDTGVSRGYTF
TRBJ2-1,NA,TRBV6-5,NA,14,TGTGCCAGCAGCAGAAGTGGGAGGATGATTCGGCAGTTCTTC,CASSRSGRMIRQFF
TRBJ1-5,NA,TRBV19,NA,18,TGTGCCAGTAGTATCCCCCAAGGCAGAAGGCAGGGGTACCAGCCCCAGCATTTT,CASSIPQGRRQGYQPQHF
TRBJ2-3,NA,TRBV11-3,TRBD2,15,TGTGCCAGCAGCCTTCGACTAGCGGGCACAGATACGCAGTATTTT,CASSLRLAGTDTQYF
TRBJ2-1,NA,TRBV7-2,TRBD1,15,TGTGCCAGCAGCCCACGGGACAGGGGGTACAATGAGCAGTTCTTC,CASSPRDRGYNEQFF
TRBJ1-1,NA,TRBV2,NA,13,TGTGCCAGCCGGGGGGAGGGAAACACTGAAGCTTTCTTT,CASRGEGNTEAFF
TRBJ1-3,NA,TRBV9,NA,16,TGTGCCAGCTCTCTGAGCCCGCCTCACTCTGGAAACACCATATATTTT,CASSLSPPHSGNTIYF
TRBJ1-2,NA,TRBV6-5,TRBD1,15,TGTGCCGGTAAAAGGAAAGGGACAGGGGCAGGTGGCTACACCTTC,CAGKRKGTGAGGYTF
TRBJ2-1,NA,TRBV4-3,TRBD2,16,TGCGCCAGCAGCCAATGGACTAGCGGGAGTGGCAATGAGCAGTTCTTC,CASSQWTSGSGNEQFF
TRBJ1-2,NA,TRBV19,TRBD1,12,TGTGCCAGTACAGGGGGAGTCTATGGCTACACCTTC,CASTGGVYGYTF
TRBJ2-1,NA,TRBV30,TRBD2,15,TGTGCCTGGAGTAGAGGGAGCGGGAGCCACAATGAGCAGTTCTTC,CAWSRGSGSHNEQFF
TRBJ1-2,NA,TRBV5-6,NA,14,TGTGCCAGCAGCTTTTATAATCCCCCCTATGGCTACACCTTC,CASSFYNPPYGYTF
TRBJ1-4,NA,TRBV28,NA,15,TGTGCCAGCAGGACCCCCGGGGGGGGCGGTGAAAAACTGTTTTTT,CASRTPGGGGEKLFF
TRBJ2-3,NA,TRBV4-3,TRBD1,15,TGCGCCAGCAGCCGAAAACAGGGGGCCTCAGATACGCAGTATTTT,CASSRKQGASDTQYF
TRBJ1-2,NA,TRBV19,NA,12,TGTGCCAGTAGTTGGGGTAGCGGAGGCTACACCTTC,CASSWGSGGYTF
TRBJ1-6,NA,TRBV7-2,NA,14,TGTGCCAGCAGCTTCGGACAGCTAAATTCACCCCTCCACTTT,CASSFGQLNSPLHF
TRBJ1-1,NA,TRBV30,NA,15,TGTGCCTGGAGGGATACTAGCAGCAGGAACACTGAAGCTTTCTTT,CAWRDTSSRNTEAFF
TRBJ2-3,NA,TRBV10-1,NA,15,TGCGCCAGCAGGGCGACTCTCGCTAGCACAGATACGCAGTATTTT,CASRATLASTDTQYF
TRBJ1-2,NA,TRBV3-1/TRBV3-2,NA,15,TGTGCCAGCAGCCAAGGAACTGCTATTACCTATGGCTACACCTTC,CASSQGTAITYGYTF